The 13 T cell receptor beta chains given below trace back to one sample, sequenced in a study of early stage breast cancer tumors. Sequenced by immunoSEQ multiplex PCR; TCRdb stores in-frame clones only, minus some. The repertoire holds some 36,000 clones, less than 80% seen once, with roughly 7% in the top ten. Sequencing input: blood. The receptor set was obtained from a person aged 55 to 75 with breast cancer.

The rearrangement joins TRBV5-1 to TRBJ2-5, with TRBD2 matching over 7 bases. The junction had 14 bases not matched to a gene; V was cut back by 4 bases and J by 5 bases. The CDR3 runs 16 residues. Per the germline V gene, CDR1 is SGHRS and CDR2 is YFSETQ. CDR3 sequence: CASSPQVGGRSETQYF. CDR3 nucleotides: TGCGCCAGCAGCCCTCAAGTTGGCGGGAGAAGTGAGACCCAGTACTTC.

This clone was counted between two and nine times. The V and J genes are TRBV19 and TRBJ1-2, with TRBD1 matching over 7 bases. V shed 6 bases and J 10 bases; nucleotides not matched to a gene: 14. This CDR3 comprises 14 residues. CDR1 and CDR2 (germline): LNHDA, SQIVND (reference sequence). The CDR3 loop is CASRTSRTGSIYTF. The CDR3 DNA reads TGTGCCAGTAGGACCTCCCGGACAGGATCAATCTACACCTTC.

Details on this clone: The limits of the CDR3 on the DNA are not certain, so only TCRdb's listed CDR3 is given. The chain combines TRBV6-6 with TRBJ2-7; the table's D call of TRBD1 was not tested on the DNA. Inclusive of both ends, the CDR3 amounts to 16 amino acids. Germline CDR1 and CDR2: MNHNY and SVGAGI (reference sequence). The CDR3 sequence: CASSWGQGSLVNRAYF.

The rearrangement uses TRBV5-6 and TRBJ2-6; weak D call: TRBD1 (5 bases). The length of the CDR3 is 18 residues. V dropped 2 bases and J dropped 4 bases, with 19 bases sitting between them. CDR1 and CDR2 (germline): SGHDT, YYEEEE. CDR3 sequence (DNA): TGTGCCAGCAGCTTTATACGACAGTCACGTGAGGGGGCCAACGTCCTGACTTTC. The encoded protein is CASSFIRQSREGANVLTF.

This sequence joins TRBV12-5 and TRBJ1-3; TRBD1 aligns across 11 bases. CDR3 size: 16 residues. Germline loops: CDR1 LGHNT, CDR2 FRNRAP. Unmatched junction bases numbered 6, after V lost 4 bases and J lost 4 bases. CDR3 DNA: TGTGCTAGTGGTTCGTCCGGGACAGGGGGAGGAAACACCATATATTTT. Its translation is CASGSSGTGGGNTIYF.

This chain joins TRBV25-1 and TRBJ2-3; 10 bases line up with TRBD2. V lost 0 bases to trimming and J lost 5 bases; unmatched junction nucleotides: 8. The CDR3 totals 17 residues. Germline CDR1 MGHDK, CDR2 SYGVNS. Written as DNA, the CDR3 is TGTGCCAGCAGTGAATATGGGCTAGCGGGGGCGGAAGATACGCAGTATTTT. Protein sequence: CASSEYGLAGAEDTQYF.

The rearrangement joins TRBV14 to TRBJ2-1; D is ambiguous. CDR3 length equals 11 residues. CDR1 SGHDN and CDR2 FVKESK come from the germline V gene. V dropped 4 bases and J dropped 9 bases, with 7 bases sitting between them. The CDR3 region is CASSLAGEQFF. The CDR3 DNA is TGTGCCAGCAGCCTAGCTGGTGAGCAGTTCTTC. The full variable domain, completed using reference TRBV14 and TRBJ2-1, is EAGVTQFPSHSVIEKGQTVTLRCDPISGHDNLYWYRRVMGKEIKFLLHFVKESKQDESGMPNNRFLAERTGGTYSTLKVQPAELEDSGVYFCASSLAGEQFFGPGTRLTVL.

By share, this clone ranks as medium-sized. This rearrangement joins TRBV7-2 to TRBJ1-2; D is perhaps TRBD1 (5 bases). With 1 base removed from V and 2 bases from J, the gap between germline ends came to 11 bases. Germline assignment: CDR1 SGHTA and CDR2 FQGNSA. CDR3 length: 15 residues. The CDR3 loop reads CASSLEGQINYGYTF. The CDR3 DNA is TGTGCCAGCAGCTTAGAGGGGCAGATAAACTATGGCTACACCTTC.

The chain carries TRBV9 and TRBJ2-2; possible D gene TRBD1, 6 bases. The germline V gene encodes CDR1 SGDLS and CDR2 YYNGEE. This CDR3 has 13 residues. V lost 4 bases to trimming and J lost 6 bases, with 10 bases between them. The CDR3 loop is CASSPRGSGELFF. The CDR3 coding sequence is TGTGCCAGCAGCCCCAGGGGCTCCGGGGAGCTGTTTTTT. The full variable domain, its missing parts supplied by reference TRBV9 and TRBJ2-2, is DSGVTQTPKHLITATGQRVTLRCSPRSGDLSVYWYQQSLDQGLQFLIQYYNGEERAKGNILERFSAQQFPDLHSELNLSSLELGDSALYFCASSPRGSGELFFGEGSRLTVL.

V usage is TRBV6-1 and J usage is TRBJ2-2, with unresolved D. V was trimmed by 4 bases and J by 3 bases, leaving 9 bases between them. CDR1 is MNHNS, CDR2 SASEGT, per germline. The CDR3 consists of 14 residues. The CDR3, as DNA: TGTGCCAGCAGTGTACAGATCCACACCGGGGAGCTGTTTTTT. Protein: CASSVQIHTGELFF.

As to this clone: At one of its ends the junction is not consistent with the germline gene, which may arise from a read error. The chain links TRBV7-7 to TRBJ2-1; unclear D gene. Germline CDR1 reads SSHAT; CDR2 reads FNYEAQ (reference sequence). This CDR3 is 12 amino acids long. The CDR3 here is CASSPEWGEQFF. DNA of the CDR3: TGTGCTAGCAGCCCGGAGTGGGGTGAGCAGTTCTTC.

J is TRBJ2-7 and V is TRBV6-1; tentative D call: TRBD2 (7 bases). Per the germline V gene, CDR1 is MNHNS and CDR2 is SASEGT. This CDR3 comprises 15 residues. Trimming pared 6 bases from V and 3 bases from J, leaving 18 bases between. CDR3 in DNA: TGTGCCAGCAGGGAACCGGGGGGCAGAGGCTACGAGCAGTACTTC. Protein product: CASREPGGRGYEQYF.

J is TRBJ1-1 and V is TRBV7-9; no reliable D call. V was trimmed by 10 bases and J by 1 base, leaving 22 bases between them. The CDR3 totals 16 residues. Germline lookup yields CDR1 SEHNR and CDR2 FQNEAQ (reference sequence). The CDR3 region is CATHLDRETWNTEAFF. The DNA for the CDR3 is TGTGCCACCCACCTCGACCGAGAAACTTGGAACACTGAAGCTTTCTTT.